The entry that follows covers one T cell receptor beta chain sequence. V lost 4 bases to trimming and J lost 5 bases, with 6 bases between them. CDR1 LNHNV and CDR2 YYDKDF come from the germline V gene (reference sequence). The CDR3 extends over 13 amino acids. The data derive from a study of blood T cell repertoires in COVID-19. Repertoires were generated with immunoSEQ multiplex PCR, while TCRdb's copy carries only in-frame clones and drops some. The sample shows 250,000 or so clones, over 80% of them seen only once. The sequence was collected from a man aged 25-40 years who had recovered from COVID-19. Material: peripheral blood. V is TRBV15 and J is TRBJ1-6, with D tentatively TRBD1 (6 bases). The CDR3 region is CATSNRDNSPLHF. In DNA, the CDR3 is TGTGCCACCAGCAACAGGGATAATTCACCCCTCCACTTT.